These 27 T cell receptor beta chains were sequenced from one sample in a study of blood T cell repertoires in COVID-19 (TCRdb year 2020). Library preparation was by the immunoSEQ multiplex PCR assay. In TCRdb, the immuneACCESS table is reduced to in-frame sequences with V and J assigned. These tables do not hold every clone; where another copy was compared, an unresolved V gene accounts for under half, and the others remain unexplained. The sample contains approximately 120,000 clones, 84% of them found a single time. Approximately 7% of the sample belongs to the ten largest clones. Sequenced input: peripheral blood. These receptors all come from a woman in her fifties or sixties with acute or convalescent COVID-19.

The chain joins TRBV27 to TRBJ2-3, with 7 bases matching TRBD1. The CDR3 is 15 residues long. Trimming cost V 6 bases and J 0 bases; bases outside gene matches: 6. Germline CDR1 reads MNHEY; CDR2 reads SMNVEV (reference sequence). The CDR3 nucleotides read TGTGCCAGCAGCGGAAGGGACAGAAGCACAGATACGCAGTATTTT. As protein: CASSGRDRSTDTQYF.

The chain is built from TRBV7-3 and TRBJ2-1; 8 bases line up with TRBD2. The CDR3 has 16 residues. Germline CDR1 and CDR2: SGHTA and FQGTGA. Trimming cost V 5 bases and J 1 base; bases outside gene matches: 7. The CDR3 loop reads CASSLIGGGSYNEQFF. The CDR3 DNA follows: TGTGCCAGCAGCCTTATAGGCGGGGGGTCCTACAATGAGCAGTTCTTC.

The genes are TRBV5-1 and TRBJ1-1; TRBD1 is a possible D gene (5 bases). CDR1 is SGHRS, CDR2 YFSETQ, per germline. The CDR3 sequence is 13 residues long. Trimming left V 2 bases short and J 4 bases short, with 9 bases between. This CDR3 reads CASSFLGPTEAFF. CDR3 bases: TGCGCCAGCAGCTTTCTGGGGCCCACTGAAGCTTTCTTT.

The sample holds a few counts of this clone. The rearrangement joins TRBV19 to TRBJ2-3, with D perhaps matching TRBD1 (6 bases). This CDR3 spans 13 amino acids. V was shortened by 9 bases and J by 2 bases, with 12 bases between the two germline ends. CDR1 LNHDA and CDR2 SQIVND come from the germline V gene (reference sequence). CDR3 DNA: TGTGCCAGCTCAGGGGAGCTCACAGATACGCAGTATTTT. This encodes CASSGELTDTQYF. The variable domain in full, completed from reference TRBV19 and TRBJ2-3, reads DGGITQSPKYLFRKEGQNVTLSCEQNLNHDAMYWYRQDPGQGLRLIYYSQIVNDFQKGDIAEGYSVSREKKESFPLTVTSAQKNPTAFYLCASSGELTDTQYFGPGTRLTVL.

The CDR3 DNA sequence: TGTGCCATCAGTGAGTCACAGGGCGACTATGGCTACACCTTC. Its translation is CAISESQGDYGYTF. This rearrangement joins TRBV10-3 to TRBJ1-2; TRBD1 might be the D (6 bases). V dropped 0 bases and J dropped 3 bases, with 8 bases sitting between them. The CDR3 covers 14 residues. Germline V gives CDR1 ENHRY, CDR2 SYGVKD.

The chain joins TRBV6-5 to TRBJ1-3; D is uncertain. The germline V gene has CDR1 MNHEY and CDR2 SVGAGI. CDR3 length: 15 amino acids. Trimming left V 6 bases short and J 0 bases short, with 12 bases between. The CDR3 sequence: CASSKSKSSGNTIYF. CDR3 coding DNA: TGTGCCAGCAGCAAATCGAAGAGCTCTGGAAACACCATATATTTT.

This clone came up once. The rearrangement uses TRBV7-2 and TRBJ1-4; tentatively, D is TRBD1 (5 bases). The length of the CDR3 is 14 residues. CDR1 is SGHTA and CDR2 is FQGNSA in the germline V gene. Trimming took off 5 bases at V and 8 bases at J, with 15 bases between the two ends. The CDR3 nucleotides are TGTGCCAGCAGCCCCAGGGATGAAGGCGAAAAACTGTTTTTT. As protein: CASSPRDEGEKLFF.

The rearrangement links TRBV9 to TRBJ2-1; 7 bases line up with TRBD1. This CDR3 has 14 residues. Germline V CDR1 and CDR2: SGDLS, YYNGEE. After removal of 3 bases from V and 7 bases from J, the junction contained 7 bases not matched to a gene. CDR3 residues: CASSESGTANEQFF. The CDR3 nucleotides read TGTGCCAGCAGCGAATCCGGGACAGCTAATGAGCAGTTCTTC.

This chain links TRBV19 with TRBJ1-1; no reliable D call. Germline V gene data show CDR1 as LNHDA and CDR2 as SQIVND (reference sequence). V was cut by 8 bases and J by 3 bases, with 22 bases left in between. This CDR3 has 16 amino acids. The DNA for the CDR3 is TGTGCCAGTTTAGGCGGTGGGAGAGGTTGGGACACTGAAGCTTTCTTT. Protein sequence: CASLGGGRGWDTEAFF. Filled out from reference TRBV19 and TRBJ1-1, the complete variable domain reads DGGITQSPKYLFRKEGQNVTLSCEQNLNHDAMYWYRQDPGQGLRLIYYSQIVNDFQKGDIAEGYSVSREKKESFPLTVTSAQKNPTAFYLCASLGGGRGWDTEAFFGQGTRLTVV.

V gene TRBV27 combines with J gene TRBJ1-6, with 7 bases aligning to TRBD1. CDR3 length: 18 amino acids. V shed 0 bases, J shed 9 bases, and the junction held 14 bases outside the gene matches. Germline CDR1 and CDR2: MNHEY and SMNVEV (reference sequence). As DNA, the CDR3 is TGTGCCAGCAGTTTATCGGTAGACAGGGCCACCTCAAGTTCACCCCTCCACTTT. Protein sequence: CASSLSVDRATSSSPLHF.

This chain links TRBV5-1 with TRBJ1-4, with D uncertain. This CDR3 is built from 16 residues. Germline CDR1 and CDR2: SGHRS and YFSETQ. The V end was cut by 0 bases, the J end by 7 bases, with 16 bases between. The CDR3 DNA is TGCGCCAGCAGCTTGGGGGGAGCAGCTTCCCCTGAAAAACTGTTTTTT. The encoded protein is CASSLGGAASPEKLFF.

This sequence joins TRBV3-1 (or the pseudogene TRBV3-2) and TRBJ1-5, with TRBD1 as a possible D gene (6 bases). Germline V gene lookup returns CDR1 LGHDT and CDR2 YNNKEL (reference sequence). The CDR3 sequence is 14 residues long. Between the trimmed V and J ends, which lost 4 bases and 0 bases, there was a span of 7 bases. CDR3 sequence (DNA): TGTGCCAGCAGCCTCAGGGGTAGCAATCAGCCCCAGCATTTT. Translated: CASSLRGSNQPQHF.

This chain connects TRBV27 to TRBJ1-2; D might be TRBD1 (6 bases). The CDR3 runs 13 residues. Germline loops: CDR1 MNHEY, CDR2 SMNVEV (reference sequence). V lost 4 bases and J lost 6, with 12 bases in between. The CDR3 DNA sequence: TGTGCCAGCAGTTCACGGGGGGGGCATGGCTACACCTTC. Its translation: CASSSRGGHGYTF.

This clone was seen a few times. The chain is built from TRBV7-9 and TRBJ1-1; unclear D gene. This CDR3 comprises 13 residues. Germline V gives CDR1 SEHNR, CDR2 FQNEAQ (reference sequence). The V gene lost 6 bases and the J gene lost 4 bases, with 12 bases spanning the gap. The CDR3 sequence: CASRRLLGTEAFF. The CDR3, as DNA: TGTGCCAGCAGAAGACTCCTGGGCACTGAAGCTTTCTTT. Full variable domain (outside the CDR3, taken from reference TRBV7-9 and TRBJ1-1): DTGVSQNPRHKITKRGQNVTFRCDPISEHNRLYWYRQTLGQGPEFLTYFQNEAQLEKSRLLSDRFSAERPKGSFSTLEIQRTEQGDSAMYLCASRRLLGTEAFFGQGTRLTVV.

The table lists this clone with a few counts. The chain couples TRBV3-1 (or the pseudogene TRBV3-2) to TRBJ1-1; TRBD1 matches at 8 bases. The germline CDR1 and CDR2 sequences are LGHDT and YNNKEL (reference sequence). The CDR3 is 13 amino acids. V was clipped by 4 bases and J by 9 bases; unmatched bases: 7. The DNA of the CDR3 is TGTGCCAGCAGCCCCACAGGGGGTATTCAAGCTTTCTTT. As protein: CASSPTGGIQAFF.

The V gene is TRBV2, the J gene TRBJ1-2; perhaps TRBD1 as D (6 bases). V was trimmed by 7 bases and J by 4 bases, leaving 16 bases between them. CDR3 length: 14 amino acids. CDR1 and CDR2 from the germline V gene are SNHLY and FYNNEI. The CDR3 sequence is CASTSQGTFYGYTF. CDR3 coding DNA: TGTGCCAGCACTTCACAGGGTACCTTCTATGGCTACACCTTC.

The V gene is TRBV30, the J gene TRBJ2-1; no firm D call. CDR1 and CDR2 from the germline V gene are GTSNPN and SVGIG (reference sequence). The CDR3 runs 12 residues. The V and J ends lost 0 bases and 8 bases respectively, with 8 bases between them. The CDR3 sequence is CAWSVRRDEQFF. The CDR3 nucleotides are TGTGCCTGGAGTGTACGTAGAGATGAGCAGTTCTTC.

Only one count was recorded for this clone. V usage is TRBV7-8 and J usage is TRBJ1-2; D is undetermined. Germline CDR1 reads SGHVS; CDR2 reads FQNEAQ. Between the trimmed V and J ends, which lost 3 bases and 1 base, there was a span of 15 bases. The CDR3 has 16 amino acids. In nucleotides, the CDR3 is TGTGCCAGCAGCTTGACCCGTTGGGAGGATAACTATGGCTACACCTTC. Translation gives CASSLTRWEDNYGYTF.

The genes are TRBV2 and TRBJ1-6, with 7 bases fitting TRBD1. CDR3 length: 17 residues. The V gene end was trimmed by 1 base and the J gene end by 6 bases; junction bases not matched to a gene: 9. From germline, CDR1 is SNHLY and CDR2 FYNNEI. The CDR3 DNA reads as TGTGCCAGCAGTGAAGGCCGGACAGGCTTAGCTAATTCACCCCTCCACTTT. Amino acids: CASSEGRTGLANSPLHF.

The chain couples TRBV7-2 to TRBJ2-3; 11 positions match TRBD2. After removal of 5 bases from V and 3 bases from J, the junction contained 1 base not matched to a gene. The CDR3 has 14 amino acids. Per germline, CDR1 SGHTA and CDR2 FQGNSA. For the CDR3, the DNA is TGTGCCAGCAGCCCTAGCGGGGGGACAGATACGCAGTATTTT. Translated, it gives CASSPSGGTDTQYF.

V is TRBV2 and J is TRBJ1-3; D remains ambiguous. CDR1 and CDR2 (germline): SNHLY, FYNNEI. There are 14 residues in the CDR3. V was shortened by 6 bases and J by 2 bases, with 11 bases between the two germline ends. CDR3 DNA sequence: TGTGCCAGCAGCTCCCAGGTTACTGGAAACACCATATATTTT. This gives the protein CASSSQVTGNTIYF.

The CDR3 loop reads CASQSGTSGSPSTDTQYF. In DNA form, the CDR3 reads TGTGCCAGCCAGTCCGGGACTAGCGGGTCCCCTAGCACAGATACGCAGTATTTT. The gene calls are TRBV9 and TRBJ2-3, with TRBD2 matching 12 bases. The CDR3 consists of 18 residues. J lost 0 bases, V lost 7 bases, and 12 bases had no gene match. Per the germline V gene, CDR1 is SGDLS and CDR2 is YYNGEE.

The chain is built from TRBV29-1 and TRBJ1-4; D gene unclear. The germline gives CDR1 SQVTM, CDR2 ANQGSEA. This CDR3 has 14 amino acids. V was pared by 1 base and J by 8 bases, with 14 bases between. CDR3 amino acids: CSVEVGGGGEKLFF. The CDR3 DNA reads TGCAGCGTTGAAGTGGGAGGAGGAGGGGAAAAACTGTTTTTT.

The chain joins TRBV6-5 to TRBJ1-3, with TRBD1 matching over 8 bases. Per germline, CDR1 MNHEY and CDR2 SVGAGI. Germline trimming cut 2 bases from V and 1 base from J; bases unmatched to any gene: 4. This CDR3 has 16 amino acids. CDR3 in DNA: TGTGCCAGCAGTTACAATCGACAGGGGTCTGGAAACACCATATATTTT. Translation gives CASSYNRQGSGNTIYF.

This chain joins TRBV3-1 (or the pseudogene TRBV3-2) and TRBJ2-2; D gene uncertain. V was shortened by 1 base and J by 1 base, with 10 bases between the two germline ends. This CDR3 contains 16 residues. Germline CDR1 is LGHDT and CDR2 is YNNKEL (reference sequence). The CDR3 spells CASSQVARRNTGELFF. Written as DNA, the CDR3 is TGTGCCAGCAGCCAAGTGGCCAGAAGGAACACCGGGGAGCTGTTTTTT.

This clone was found once. The chain has TRBV5-1 and TRBJ1-3; D is ambiguous. Germline lookup yields CDR1 SGHRS and CDR2 YFSETQ. The V end was cut by 0 bases, the J end by 4 bases, with 8 bases between. The CDR3 has 14 residues. CDR3 loop: CASSLVAEGNTIYF. For the CDR3, the DNA is TGCGCCAGCAGCTTGGTCGCAGAAGGAAACACCATATATTTT.

The chain couples TRBV11-2 to TRBJ1-5; a possible D gene is TRBD1 (6 bases). CDR1 is SGHAT and CDR2 is FQNNGV in the germline V gene. This CDR3 region has 18 residues. V dropped 1 base and J dropped 0 bases, with 16 bases sitting between them. CDR3 residues: CASSLGGGSGNSNQPQHF. CDR3 DNA sequence: TGTGCCAGCAGCTTAGGGGGGGGCAGCGGAAATAGCAATCAGCCCCAGCATTTT.